These 22 T cell receptor beta chains came from one sample sequenced in a study of T cells in women clearing cervical HPV infection. TCRdb's copy holds only in-frame clones and misses some; the assay was immunoSEQ multiplex PCR. Its clone listing holds about 35,000 clones. The sequencing sample was made of blood buffy coat. These receptors were obtained from a woman aged 18 to 69 with a cervical HPV16 infection that either progressed to CIN3+ or cleared (not recorded which).

The CDR3 loop reads CASSFQGRSTDTQYF. The CDR3 bases that were read are TGTGCCAGCAGTTTCCAGGGCCGAAGCACAGATACG. The V call is TRBV28, the J call TRBJ2-3, with a tentative D call TRBD1 (5 bases). The read terminates 3 residues ahead of where the CDR3 ends, so the germline J gene completes it. Trimming removed 3 bases from V and 0 bases from J, with 10 bases in between. The germline V gene encodes CDR1 MDHEN and CDR2 SYDVKM. The CDR3 runs 15 residues.

Comments on this clone: The read halts 3 residues ahead of the CDR3 end, with the missing end drawn from the germline J gene. This chain links TRBV7-3 with TRBJ1-2; TRBD1 might be the D (5 bases). This CDR3 is 15 amino acids long. V was clipped by 5 bases and J by 2 bases, with 15 bases between them. CDR1 SGHTA and CDR2 FQGTGA come from the germline V gene. The CDR3 is CASSLRGGGNYGYTF. CDR3 DNA (partial): TGTGCCAGCAGCCTACGGGGGGGTGGGAACTATGGC.

On this clone: The CDR3 end is not reached by the read, which stops 3 residues before it; the germline J gene fills it in. The chain is built from TRBV6-2 or TRBV6-3 and TRBJ1-2, with 12 bases lining up with TRBD1. In germline, CDR1 is MNHEY, CDR2 SVGEGT. The CDR3 runs 15 residues. CDR3 sequence reads: CASWQPGQGAHDYTF. The CDR3 bases that were read are TGTGCCAGCTGGCAGCCGGGACAGGGGGCCCACGAC.

Concerning this clone: The read terminates 3 residues before the CDR3 end, so the remaining end is supplied by the germline J gene. The chain recombines TRBV20-1 with TRBJ1-1, with TRBD1 matching 10 bases. Per the germline V gene, CDR1 is DFQATT and CDR2 is SNEGSKA (reference sequence). Trimming cost V 0 bases and J 2 bases; bases outside gene matches: 9. The CDR3 is made up of 17 amino acids. This CDR3 reads CSARDISWTGGNTEAFF. CDR3 DNA, as far as it was read: TGCAGTGCTAGAGATATAAGTTGGACAGGGGGTAACACTGAA.

To note about this clone: The DNA ends 3 residues before the CDR3 does, and the rest of the CDR3 is filled in from the germline J gene. V is TRBV5-1 and J is TRBJ2-5, with 16 bases matching TRBD2. J lost 2 bases, V lost 6 bases, and 10 bases had no gene match. Germline lookup yields CDR1 SGHRS and CDR2 YFSETQ. CDR3 length equals 18 residues. The chain's CDR3 is CASISGLAGGPGQETQYF. The sequenced CDR3 bases are TGCGCCAGCATTTCGGGACTAGCGGGGGGGCCGGGGCAAGAGACC.

Turning to this clone: The read ends 3 residues before the CDR3 terminus; that terminus is restored from the germline J gene. The gene calls are TRBV2 and TRBJ2-7; a possible D gene is TRBD2 (5 bases). The CDR3 sequence is 18 residues long. The V gene's germline CDR1 is SNHLY and CDR2 FYNNEI. Trimming took off 2 bases at V and 4 bases at J, with 24 bases between the two ends. CDR3 bases read: TGTGCCAGCAGTGAATTAGTTTTGGCCCCGAGAGGGCCTTACGAG. It codes for CASSELVLAPRGPYE. The whole CDR3 sequence is CASSELVLAPRGPYEQYF.

Points on this clone: The CDR3 end lies 3 residues beyond the end of the read and is filled in from the germline J gene. The J gene is TRBJ2-1, the V gene TRBV28; 8 nucleotides align to TRBD1. Per the germline V gene, CDR1 is MDHEN and CDR2 is SYDVKM. The CDR3 contains 17 residues. V lost 6 bases, J lost 0 bases, and 10 bases stayed unmatched. CDR3 region: CASSQAAGGFSYNEQFF. The DNA read from the CDR3 is TGTGCCAGCAGCCAGGCGGCAGGGGGCTTCTCCTACAATGAG.

With regard to this clone: The missing CDR3 end, 3 residues past where the read stops, is filled in from the germline J gene. V and J are TRBV20-1 and TRBJ2-3, with 7 bases fitting TRBD2. With V trimmed by 6 bases and J by 0 bases, 15 bases remained unmatched. This CDR3 is 17 amino acids long. Germline V gives CDR1 DFQATT, CDR2 SNEGSKA (reference sequence). The DNA read from the CDR3 is TGCAGTGCCGAATCTGAGCGGGACCCTTATAGCACAGATACG. Its translation is CSAESERDPYSTDT. The whole CDR3 reads CSAESERDPYSTDTQYF.

In the case of this clone: The read falls 3 residues short of the CDR3 end, and the missing part is taken from the germline J gene. The rearrangement links TRBV5-1 to TRBJ2-5; 8 bases line up with TRBD1. Germline V CDR1 and CDR2: SGHRS, YFSETQ. The CDR3 extends over 15 amino acids. V dropped 4 bases and J dropped 7; count of bases not matched to a gene: 12. CDR3 amino acids: CASSQSQGARGTQYF. The part of the CDR3 DNA that was read is TGCGCCAGCAGCCAGAGCCAGGGGGCGCGGGGGACC.

About this clone itself: The read halts 3 residues ahead of the CDR3 end, with the missing end drawn from the germline J gene. The chain uses TRBV2 and TRBJ1-5; D is uncertain. Germline V gene data show CDR1 as SNHLY and CDR2 as FYNNEI. Trimming removed 7 bases at V and 0 bases at J, with 7 bases between. This CDR3 is built from 13 residues. The covered CDR3 bases are TGTGCCAGCAAAGAGGGTAGCAATCAGCCC. This sequence encodes CASKEGSNQP. The complete CDR3 sequence is CASKEGSNQPQHF. The whole variable domain, filled in from reference TRBV2 and TRBJ1-5, reads EPEVTQTPSHQVTQMGQEVILRCVPISNHLYFYWYRQILGQKVEFLVSFYNNEISEKSEIFDDQFSVERPDGSNFTLKIRSTKLEDSAMYFCASKEGSNQPQHFGDGTRLSIL.

CDR3 bases read: TGTGCCAGCAAGACCGGGACAGAGGGTTATCACGAG. Translating gives CASKTGTEGYHE. The full CDR3 sequence reads CASKTGTEGYHEQYF. This sequence joins TRBV2 and TRBJ2-7, with 7 bases fitting TRBD1. The read ends 3 residues shy of where the CDR3 ends; the end is completed using the germline J gene. In germline, CDR1 is SNHLY, CDR2 FYNNEI. Trimming cost V 7 bases and J 5 bases; bases outside gene matches: 14. The length of the CDR3 is 15 residues.

A word on this clone: The CDR3 end falls 3 residues outside the read, so it is completed with the germline J gene. The rearrangement links TRBV5-1 to TRBJ2-3; D is undetermined. Germline V gene sequence: CDR1 SGHRS, CDR2 YFSETQ. The V gene lost 3 bases and the J gene lost 0 bases, with 11 bases spanning the gap. CDR3 length: 15 residues. CDR3 bases read: TGCGCCAGCAGCTCCGGTTTTTCTAGCACAGATACG. Its protein is CASSSGFSSTDT. The whole CDR3 region reads CASSSGFSSTDTQYF.

Partial CDR3 DNA: TGTGCCTGGAGTAGGGCGGTTTTCAGGGATGGC. It encodes CAWSRAVFRDG. The whole CDR3 protein reads CAWSRAVFRDGYTF. V usage is TRBV30 and J usage is TRBJ1-2; D is possibly TRBD1 (5 bases). The DNA ends 3 residues before the CDR3 does, and the rest of the CDR3 is filled in from the germline J gene. This CDR3 has 14 amino acids. The ends were cut back, 2 bases at V and 6 bases at J, with 16 bases in the middle. Germline-derived CDR1 and CDR2 are GTSNPN and SVGIG (reference sequence).

To note about this clone: The DNA ends 3 residues before the CDR3 does, and the rest of the CDR3 is filled in from the germline J gene. The chain employs TRBV18 and TRBJ2-4, with D tentatively TRBD1 (6 bases). This CDR3 contains 15 residues. Germline loops: CDR1 KGHSH, CDR2 LQKENI. This chain's CDR3 is CASSPENRVSYGQYF. The sequenced part of the CDR3 DNA is TGTGCCAGCTCACCGGAGAACAGGGTATCTTATGGT. Complete variable domain (other parts from reference TRBV18 and TRBJ2-4): NAGVMQNPRHLVRRRGQEARLRCSPMKGHSHVYWYRQLPEEGLKFMVYLQKENIIDESGMPKERFSAEFPKEGPSILRIQQVVRGDSAAYFCASSPENRVSYGQYFGAGTRLSVL.

Worth noting for this clone: The observed sequence ends 3 residues before the CDR3 terminus, with the missing tail filled in from the germline J gene. V and J are TRBV5-5 and TRBJ2-5; no clear D. The CDR3 is 14 amino acids. The germline V gene encodes CDR1 SGHKS and CDR2 YYEKEE (reference sequence). Trimming removed 2 bases at V and 1 base at J, with 9 bases between. CDR3 region: CASSLARTQETQYF. Partial CDR3 DNA: TGTGCCAGCAGCTTAGCGAGAACCCAAGAGACC.

As concerns this clone: The read falls 3 residues short of the CDR3 end, and the missing part is taken from the germline J gene. V usage is TRBV20-1 and J usage is TRBJ1-5; tentatively, D is TRBD1 (6 bases). The CDR3 covers 14 residues. Germline V gene lookup returns CDR1 DFQATT and CDR2 SNEGSKA (reference sequence). V was trimmed by 4 bases and J by 0 bases, leaving 10 bases between them. The CDR3 spells CSATTGNSNQPQHF. Partial CDR3 DNA: TGCAGTGCTACCACAGGGAATAGCAATCAGCCC.

A remark on this clone: The read is 3 residues too short to cover the CDR3 end, so that end is filled in from the germline J gene. The chain employs TRBV20-1 and TRBJ1-4, with D possibly TRBD1 on 6 matching bases. The CDR3 contains 15 residues. Germline CDR1 is DFQATT and CDR2 is SNEGSKA (reference sequence). The ends were cut back, 0 bases at V and 0 bases at J, with 8 bases in the middle. The covered CDR3 bases are TGCAGTGCTAGAGATCGGACAGCAACTAATGAAAAA. This gives the protein CSARDRTATNEK. The full-length CDR3 reads as CSARDRTATNEKLFF.

On this clone: The read terminates 3 residues ahead of where the CDR3 ends, so the germline J gene completes it. The chain couples TRBV18 to TRBJ2-1, with 14 bases fitting TRBD2. Per the germline V gene, CDR1 is KGHSH and CDR2 is LQKENI. This CDR3 has 17 amino acids. V lost 5 bases, J lost 1 base, and 4 bases stayed unmatched. CDR3 DNA, as far as it was read: TGTGCCAGCTCAAAGGGACTAGCGGGGGTTTCCTACAATGAG. Translating it yields CASSKGLAGVSYNE. The complete CDR3 protein is CASSKGLAGVSYNEQFF.

A note on this clone: The read ends 3 residues early relative to the CDR3; the germline J gene fills the gap. The chain recombines TRBV2 with TRBJ2-4, with 9 bases matching TRBD1. The CDR3 extends over 14 amino acids. Looked up from germline, CDR1 is SNHLY and CDR2 is FYNNEI. The sequenced CDR3 bases are TGTGCCAGCAATCCGGGACAGGGAGATTATGGT. Protein sequence: CASNPGQGDYG. The whole CDR3 reads CASNPGQGDYGQYF.

CDR3 DNA (partial): TGCAGTGCTAGAGCTAGCGGGAGAATAAACGAG. This gives the protein CSARASGRINE. The CDR3 as a whole reads CSARASGRINEQYF. The chain has TRBV20-1 and TRBJ2-7; TRBD2 agrees at 10 bases. The CDR3 end falls 3 residues outside the read, so it is completed with the germline J gene. This CDR3 region has 14 residues. V was clipped by 1 base and J by 5 bases; unmatched bases: 5. CDR1 is DFQATT and CDR2 is SNEGSKA in the germline V gene (reference sequence).

A remark on this clone: Sequencing ends 3 residues short of the CDR3 end; the germline J gene provides the rest. V gene TRBV7-6 combines with J gene TRBJ1-2; TRBD1 matches at 7 bases. Trimming removed 5 bases from V and 5 bases from J; junction bases left unmatched: 5. Germline loops: CDR1 SGHVS, CDR2 FNYEAQ. The CDR3 has 13 amino acids. The CDR3 here is CASSPGTAYGYTF. CDR3 DNA (partial): TGTGCCAGCAGCCCCGGGACAGCGTATGGC.

Note on this clone: The CDR3 extends 3 residues past the end of the read, so its final part is completed from the germline J gene. The V call is TRBV7-6, the J call TRBJ2-1, with 8 positions matching TRBD2. CDR3 size: 16 residues. Trimming at V came to 5 bases and at J to 6 bases, leaving 12 bases not matched to a gene. Germline V gene lookup returns CDR1 SGHVS and CDR2 FNYEAQ. The CDR3 DNA, read in part, is TGTGCCAGCAGCCTCACAACTAGCGGAGGTCCCAATGAG. The encoded protein is CASSLTTSGGPNE. The whole CDR3 protein is CASSLTTSGGPNEQFF.